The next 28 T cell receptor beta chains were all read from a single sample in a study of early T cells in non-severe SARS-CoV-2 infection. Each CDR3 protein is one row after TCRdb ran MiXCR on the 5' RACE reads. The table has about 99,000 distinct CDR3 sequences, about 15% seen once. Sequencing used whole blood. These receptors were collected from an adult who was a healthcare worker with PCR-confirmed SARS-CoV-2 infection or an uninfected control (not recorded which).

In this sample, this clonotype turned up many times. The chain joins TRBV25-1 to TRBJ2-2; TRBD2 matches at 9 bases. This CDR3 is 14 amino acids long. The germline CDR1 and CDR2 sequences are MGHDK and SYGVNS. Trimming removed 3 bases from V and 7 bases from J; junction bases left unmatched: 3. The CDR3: CASSEKLAGGELFF. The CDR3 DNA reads TGTGCCAGCAGTGAGAAACTAGCGGGCGGGGAGCTGTTTTTT.

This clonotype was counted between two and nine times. The DNA of the CDR3 is TGCAGTGCTAGGGGGGAGGGGGACCTCACAGATACGCAGTATTTT. Translation gives CSARGEGDLTDTQYF. The V call is TRBV20-1, the J call TRBJ2-3, with D perhaps matching TRBD2 (7 bases). Germline CDR1 reads DFQATT; CDR2 reads SNEGSKA (reference sequence). The CDR3 has 15 amino acids. V dropped 3 bases and J dropped 2 bases, with 15 bases sitting between them.

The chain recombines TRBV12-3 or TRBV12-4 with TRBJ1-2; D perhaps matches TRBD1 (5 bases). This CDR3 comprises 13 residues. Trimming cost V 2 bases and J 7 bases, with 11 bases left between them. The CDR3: CASSLSGPLGYTF. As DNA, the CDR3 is TGTGCCAGCAGTTTATCGGGGCCTCTTGGCTACACCTTC.

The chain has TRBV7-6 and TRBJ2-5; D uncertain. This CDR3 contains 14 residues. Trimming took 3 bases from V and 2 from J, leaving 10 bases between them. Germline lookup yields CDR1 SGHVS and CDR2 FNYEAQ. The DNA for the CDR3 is TGTGCCAGCAGCTTGGATGGCAGGCAAGAGACCCAGTACTTC. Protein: CASSLDGRQETQYF.

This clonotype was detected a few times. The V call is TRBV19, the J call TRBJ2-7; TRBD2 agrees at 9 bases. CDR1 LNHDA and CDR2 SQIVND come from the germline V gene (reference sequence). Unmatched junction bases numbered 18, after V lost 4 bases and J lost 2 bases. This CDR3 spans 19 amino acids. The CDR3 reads CASSTRQGKTSGKPYEQYF. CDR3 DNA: TGTGCCAGTAGTACCCGACAGGGAAAGACTAGCGGAAAACCCTACGAGCAGTACTTC.

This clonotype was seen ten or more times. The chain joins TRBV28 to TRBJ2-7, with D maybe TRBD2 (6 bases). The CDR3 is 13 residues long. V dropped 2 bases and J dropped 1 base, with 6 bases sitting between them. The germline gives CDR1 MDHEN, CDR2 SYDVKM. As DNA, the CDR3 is TGTGCCAGCAGTTTAGGGACTTCCTACGAGCAGTACTTC. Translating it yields CASSLGTSYEQYF.

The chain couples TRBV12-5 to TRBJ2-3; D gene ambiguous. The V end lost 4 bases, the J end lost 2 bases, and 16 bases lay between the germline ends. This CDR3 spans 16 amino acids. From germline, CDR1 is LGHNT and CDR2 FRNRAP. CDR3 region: CASGSSPFGSTDTQYF. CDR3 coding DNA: TGTGCTAGTGGTTCCTCTCCATTTGGTTCCACAGATACGCAGTATTTT.

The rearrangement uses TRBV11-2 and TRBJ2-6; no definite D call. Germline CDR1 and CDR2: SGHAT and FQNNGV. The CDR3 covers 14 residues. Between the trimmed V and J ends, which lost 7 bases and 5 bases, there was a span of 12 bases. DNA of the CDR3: TGTGCCAGCATCCCTTCAGGAAGGGCCAACGTCCTGACTTTC. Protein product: CASIPSGRANVLTF.

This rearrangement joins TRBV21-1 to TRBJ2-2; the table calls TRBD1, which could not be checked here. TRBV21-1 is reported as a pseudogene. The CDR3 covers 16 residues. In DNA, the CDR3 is TGTGCCAGCAGCAAAGGAGGGACAGAACTCACCGGGGAGCTGTTTTTT. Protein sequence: CASSKGGTELTGELFF.

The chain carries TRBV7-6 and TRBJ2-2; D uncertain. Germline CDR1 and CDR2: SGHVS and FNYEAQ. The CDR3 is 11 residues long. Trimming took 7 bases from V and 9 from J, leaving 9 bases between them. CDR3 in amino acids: CASTLGRELFF. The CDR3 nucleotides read TGTGCCAGCACGTTGGGTAGGGAGCTGTTTTTT.

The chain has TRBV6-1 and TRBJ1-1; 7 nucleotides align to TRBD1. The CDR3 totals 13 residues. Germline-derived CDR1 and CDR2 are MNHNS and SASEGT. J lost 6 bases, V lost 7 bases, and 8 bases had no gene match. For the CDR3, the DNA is TGTGCCAGCAACGGACAGGCTGACGCTGAAGCTTTCTTT. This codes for CASNGQADAEAFF.

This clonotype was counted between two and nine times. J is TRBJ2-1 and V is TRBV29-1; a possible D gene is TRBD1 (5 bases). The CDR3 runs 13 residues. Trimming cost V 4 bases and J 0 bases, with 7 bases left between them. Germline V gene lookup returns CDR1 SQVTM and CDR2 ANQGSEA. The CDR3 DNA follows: TGCAGCGTTGGTGGGGCCTCCTACAATGAGCAGTTCTTC. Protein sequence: CSVGGASYNEQFF.

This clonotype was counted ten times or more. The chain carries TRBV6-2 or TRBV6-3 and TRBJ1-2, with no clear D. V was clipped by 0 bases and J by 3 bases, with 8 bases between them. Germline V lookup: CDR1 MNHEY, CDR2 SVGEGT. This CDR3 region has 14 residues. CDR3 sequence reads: CASSYSEDYYGYTF. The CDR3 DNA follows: TGTGCCAGCAGTTACTCCGAGGATTACTATGGCTACACCTTC.

CDR3 protein: CASSSDRGPVGELFF. CDR3 coding DNA: TGTGCCAGCAGCTCCGACAGGGGGCCTGTCGGGGAGCTGTTTTTT. The chain is built from TRBV7-9 and TRBJ2-2; 10 bases map to TRBD1. The CDR3 covers 15 residues. Trimming removed 4 bases from V and 7 bases from J; junction bases left unmatched: 6. Germline V gene sequence: CDR1 SEHNR, CDR2 FQNEAQ (reference sequence).

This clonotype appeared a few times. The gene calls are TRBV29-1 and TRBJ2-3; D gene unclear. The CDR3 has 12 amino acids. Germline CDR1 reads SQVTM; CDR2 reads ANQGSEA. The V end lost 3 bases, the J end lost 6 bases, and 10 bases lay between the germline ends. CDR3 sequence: CSVEPHGDTQYF. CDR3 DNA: TGCAGCGTTGAGCCCCATGGGGATACGCAGTATTTT.

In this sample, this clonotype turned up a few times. The CDR3 DNA follows: TGCGCCAGCAGTGTTCCGGGACCCTACAATGAGCAGTTCTTC. The encoded protein is CASSVPGPYNEQFF. This chain uses TRBV10-2 with TRBJ2-1; D assignment may be TRBD1 or TRBD2 (5 bases each). The CDR3 has 14 residues. The germline V and J ends were trimmed by 4 bases and 2 bases, with 9 bases remaining between them. The V gene's germline CDR1 is WSHSY and CDR2 SAAADI.

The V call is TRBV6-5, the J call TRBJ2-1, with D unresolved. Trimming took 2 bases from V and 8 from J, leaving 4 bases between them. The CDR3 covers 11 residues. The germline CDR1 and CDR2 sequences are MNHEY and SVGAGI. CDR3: CASSYRYEQFF. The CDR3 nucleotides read TGTGCCAGCAGTTACCGGTATGAGCAGTTCTTC.

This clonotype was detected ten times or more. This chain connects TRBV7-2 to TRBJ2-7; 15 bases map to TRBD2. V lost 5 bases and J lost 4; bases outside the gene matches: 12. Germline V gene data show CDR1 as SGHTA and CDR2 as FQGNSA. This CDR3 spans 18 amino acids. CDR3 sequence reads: CASSVRTSGRAGGYEQYF. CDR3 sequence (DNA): TGTGCCAGCAGCGTTAGGACTAGCGGGAGGGCCGGTGGATACGAGCAGTACTTC.

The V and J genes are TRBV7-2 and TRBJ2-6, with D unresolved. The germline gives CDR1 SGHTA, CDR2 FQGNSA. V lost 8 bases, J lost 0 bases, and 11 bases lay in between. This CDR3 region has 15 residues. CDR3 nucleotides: TGTGCCAGCGCAAGGGTATTCTCTGGGGCCAACGTCCTGACTTTC. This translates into CASARVFSGANVLTF.

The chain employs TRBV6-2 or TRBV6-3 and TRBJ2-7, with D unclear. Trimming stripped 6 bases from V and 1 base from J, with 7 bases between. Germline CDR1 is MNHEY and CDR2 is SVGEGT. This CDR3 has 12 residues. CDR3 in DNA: TGTGCCAGCAGGACCGATTCCTACGAGCAGTACTTC. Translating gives CASRTDSYEQYF.

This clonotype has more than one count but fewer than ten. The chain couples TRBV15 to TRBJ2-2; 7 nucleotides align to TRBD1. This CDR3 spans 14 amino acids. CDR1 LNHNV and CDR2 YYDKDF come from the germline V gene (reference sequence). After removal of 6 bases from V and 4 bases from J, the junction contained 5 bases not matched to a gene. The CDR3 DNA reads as TGTGCCACCAGACCCACAGGGGTCACCGGGGAGCTGTTTTTT. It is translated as CATRPTGVTGELFF.

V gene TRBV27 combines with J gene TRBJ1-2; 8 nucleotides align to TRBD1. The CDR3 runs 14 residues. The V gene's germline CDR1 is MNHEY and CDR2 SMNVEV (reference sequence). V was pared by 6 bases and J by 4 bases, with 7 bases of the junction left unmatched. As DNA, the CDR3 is TGTGCCAGCAGACCTGACAGGGGATCCTATGGCTACACCTTC. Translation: CASRPDRGSYGYTF.

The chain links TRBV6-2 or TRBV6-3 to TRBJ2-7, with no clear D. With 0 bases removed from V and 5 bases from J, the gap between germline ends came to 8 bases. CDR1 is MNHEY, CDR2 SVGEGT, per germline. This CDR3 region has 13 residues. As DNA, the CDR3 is TGTGCCAGCAGTTACTCGTTCACCCACGAGCAGTACTTC. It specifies CASSYSFTHEQYF.

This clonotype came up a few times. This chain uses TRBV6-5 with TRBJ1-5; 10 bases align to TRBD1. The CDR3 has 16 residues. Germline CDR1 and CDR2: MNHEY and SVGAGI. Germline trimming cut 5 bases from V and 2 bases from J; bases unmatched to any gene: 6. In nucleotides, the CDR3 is TGTGCCAGCAGTCCTGACAGGGGGCGCGGCAATCAGCCCCAGCATTTT. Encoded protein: CASSPDRGRGNQPQHF.

The CDR3 region has the DNA TGTGCCAGCAGTTTATGGGGCCCCGGGCGGGAGGGCCGCAATGAGCAGTTCTTC. It specifies CASSLWGPGREGRNEQFF. This chain connects TRBV28 to TRBJ2-1; TRBD2 aligns across 9 bases. CDR3 length equals 18 residues. V dropped 0 bases and J dropped 6; count of bases not matched to a gene: 12. Looked up from germline, CDR1 is MDHEN and CDR2 is SYDVKM.

Here the CDR3 DNA reads TGTGCCAGCAGTAACAGATTCTCCTACGAGCAGTACTTC. Encoded protein: CASSNRFSYEQYF. The chain recombines TRBV2 with TRBJ2-7; D is undetermined. CDR1 SNHLY and CDR2 FYNNEI come from the germline V gene. This CDR3 has 13 residues. V gave up 5 bases and J gave up 0 bases, with 8 bases separating them.

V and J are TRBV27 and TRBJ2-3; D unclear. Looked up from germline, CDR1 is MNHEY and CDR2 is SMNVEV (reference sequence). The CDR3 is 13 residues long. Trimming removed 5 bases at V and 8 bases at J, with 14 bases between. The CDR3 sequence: CASSPRRFVTQYF. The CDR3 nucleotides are TGTGCCAGCAGTCCCCGGCGGTTTGTTACGCAGTATTTT.

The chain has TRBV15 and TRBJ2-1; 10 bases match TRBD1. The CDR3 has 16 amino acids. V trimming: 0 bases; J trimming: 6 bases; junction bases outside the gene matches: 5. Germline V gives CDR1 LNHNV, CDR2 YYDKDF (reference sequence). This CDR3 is CATSRDTGTGANEQFF. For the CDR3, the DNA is TGTGCCACCAGCAGAGACACCGGGACAGGGGCCAATGAGCAGTTCTTC.